This T cell receptor beta chain comes out of a study of response to subunit inactivated influenza vaccine. Study observations and caveats: T cells newly recruited by each seasonal influenza vaccination are few, the authors suggested.

On this clonotype itself: Its specificity is not known.

One entry per CDR3 protein, called by TCRdb with MiXCR from the RT-PCR reads. Among 590,000 or so distinct CDR3 sequences listed, about 14% were seen once. V gave up 8 bases and J gave up 3 bases, with 17 bases separating them. Germline-derived CDR1 and CDR2 are MNHNS and SASEGT. The CDR3 consists of 14 residues. The chain recombines TRBV6-1 with TRBJ2-7, with D perhaps matching TRBD1 (5 bases). The source of this sequence is a man aged 45-65 years who received an inactivated influenza vaccine. This specimen consisted of PBMCs from blood, obtained 14 to 15 days before vaccination. The CDR3, as DNA: TGTGCCAGCGCCCTGGGCAGGGCCCGCTACGAGCAGTACTTC. This sequence encodes CASALGRARYEQYF.